This T cell receptor beta chain was profiled in a study of CXCR3-negative and CXCR3-positive naive CD8 T cells. Broader study findings: TRB CDR3 hydrophobicity was greater in CXCR3-positive naive cells than in CXCR3-negative naive cells.

Remarks on this clonotype: Its antigen is not identified.

This CDR3 region has 15 residues. Germline assignment: CDR1 MNHEY and CDR2 SVGAGI. All TRB cDNA libraries came from 5' RACE performed with UMI labels. TCRdb reprocessed the 5' RACE reads and keeps a single row for each CDR3 protein, giving no DNA. The data show more than 75,000 distinct CDR3 sequences, and the top ten clones hold 0.62%. Naive CD8+ T lymphocytes were specified as CD45RO-CCR7+CD27+CD95-. The origin of this receptor is a human donor in good health. Some clones in this sample may be carry-over from other donors' samples. The V and J genes are TRBV6-5 and TRBJ2-7; TCRdb gives TRBD2 as the D gene, but with no DNA this cannot be confirmed. Sequencing was carried out using naive CXCR3+ CD8+ T cells from blood. Documented subset: CD45RO-CCR7+CD27+CD95- naive CD8+ T cells expressing CXCR3 (TNR3+). The CDR3: CASTLGTSGGYEQYF.